What follows is one TCR beta chain and its context. Its antigen is undetermined. This sample is drawn from a study of T cells in Graves' hyperthyroidism and ophthalmopathy. Overall study results and limits: A 13 V-J model separated ophthalmopathy from stable hyperthyroidism. The model forecast ophthalmopathy, anticipating it by a median roughly 6.3 months before onset.

Amplification of TCR beta CDR3 regions used RNA as the template. The HTBI primer set drove a first-round RT-PCR of the TCR CDR3. TCRdb reprocessed the multiplex PCR reads with MiXCR, giving one entry per CDR3 protein. The data contain under 400,000 distinct CDR3 sequences, around a sixth of them singletons. Lactation, pregnancy, other autoimmune disease or uncontrolled infection excluded patients. Progressors' blood was drawn at hyperthyroidism diagnosis, before ophthalmopathy symptoms. With 2 bases removed from V and 0 bases from J, the gap between germline ends came to 8 bases. Per the germline V gene, CDR1 is LNHDA and CDR2 is SQIVND (reference sequence). The CDR3 length is 16 residues.

The source material was blood. This sequence joins TRBV19 and TRBJ2-6; D unclear. This TCR came from a woman aged 18-29 years with Graves' hyperthyroidism that later progressed to Graves' ophthalmopathy. The CDR3 coding sequence is TGTGCCAGTAGTATAATTTCTTTCTCTGGGGCCAACGTCCTGACTTTC. Translated, it gives CASSIISFSGANVLTF.